This T cell receptor (beta chain) was obtained from a study of cytomegalovirus exposure and HLA in healthy donors. Study conclusions and caveats: Across donors, sequencing depth was assumed by presence/absence analyses to be roughly uniform. TRBV6-2, TRBV6-3 and some other V segments were excluded as indistinguishable. An analysis was carried out later, and it reportedly showed fewer N-insertions in an Asian-associated ancestry cluster than the roughly 700-donor mean.

V gave up 5 bases and J gave up 2 bases; unmatched junction bases: 4. The CDR3 loop spans 15 amino acids. Germline values: CDR1 SGHNT, CDR2 YENEEA. The primer mix had 60 Vbeta and 13 Jbeta primers. Sequencing used immunoSEQ multiplex PCR; TCRdb keeps in-frame clones, though not all of them. The table records about 110,000 clones, roughly four fifths of them present only once. For this clone: Its antigen is unidentified.

The V call is TRBV11-3, the J call TRBJ2-2; 8 positions match TRBD1. The sample consisted of PBMCs. The clonotype was recovered from a woman aged 50 to 65 in good health and CMV-seropositive. The CDR3 DNA reads TGTGCCAGCAGCCCGGACAGGGCCAACACCGGGGAGCTGTTTTTT. Its translation: CASSPDRANTGELFF.